The next 21 T cell receptor beta chains were all read from a single sample in a study of OX40 agonist ivuxolimab in advanced cancers. The data were produced by immunoSEQ multiplex PCR, yet TCRdb's version contains in-frame clones alone and is incomplete. This table has about 48,000 clones, about 81% appearing once. Sequencing used CD4+ or CD8+ T cells sorted from blood, obtained in a trial of the OX40 agonist ivuxolimab. The receptor set was obtained from an adult with an advanced solid tumor such as melanoma, head and neck, liver or kidney cancer.

The chain couples TRBV6-6 to TRBJ2-7; 7 positions agree with TRBD1. The junction had 8 bases not matched to a gene; V was cut back by 4 bases and J by 8 bases. The CDR3 spans 13 residues. CDR1 and CDR2 from the germline V gene are MNHNY and SVGAGI (reference sequence). CDR3 DNA: TGTGCCAGCAGTTCCGGACAGGTCCGACAGCAGTACTTC. Translated, it gives CASSSGQVRQQYF.

This sequence joins TRBV6-5 and TRBJ1-2; 8 bases align to TRBD1. The V and J ends lost 5 bases and 4 bases, in that order; junction bases with no gene match: 6. Germline loops: CDR1 MNHEY, CDR2 SVGAGI. The CDR3 runs to 14 residues. CDR3 DNA: TGTGCCAGCAGTCGACAGGGGTCTCGCTATGGCTACACCTTC. Amino acids: CASSRQGSRYGYTF.

V gene TRBV13 combines with J gene TRBJ1-2; 7 bases match TRBD1. The CDR3 length is 14 residues. J was trimmed by 4 bases and V by 2 bases; bases with no gene match: 4. Germline V CDR1 and CDR2: PRHDT, FYEKMQ (reference sequence). CDR3 DNA: TGTGCCAGCAGCTTATCAGGGGGGATCTATGGCTACACCTTC. Translated, it gives CASSLSGGIYGYTF.

V usage is TRBV30 and J usage is TRBJ1-1; no firm D call. Per germline, CDR1 GTSNPN and CDR2 SVGIG (reference sequence). CDR3 length: 14 amino acids. V dropped 3 bases and J dropped 3 bases, with 14 bases sitting between them. This CDR3 is CAWSPKNLDTEAFF. The CDR3 region has the DNA TGTGCCTGGAGCCCGAAGAACCTGGACACTGAAGCTTTCTTT.

This chain links TRBV9 with TRBJ1-6; 8 bases fit TRBD1. The length of the CDR3 is 15 residues. Germline loops: CDR1 SGDLS, CDR2 YYNGEE. V lost 4 bases and J lost 8; bases outside the gene matches: 8. The CDR3 DNA sequence: TGTGCCAGCAGCTCGGCCGGGACAGGTGATTCACCCCTCCACTTT. It yields the protein CASSSAGTGDSPLHF.

CDR3 DNA sequence: TGTGCCAGCAGCTACAGGGAGGAATATGGCTACACCTTC. Protein: CASSYREEYGYTF. The chain links TRBV6-6 to TRBJ1-2; TRBD1 might be the D (6 bases). This CDR3 is built from 13 residues. V was trimmed by 6 bases and J by 5 bases, leaving 13 bases between them. Germline V gene sequence: CDR1 MNHNY, CDR2 SVGAGI (reference sequence).

The rearrangement joins TRBV18 to TRBJ1-1, with D unclear. Germline V gene sequence: CDR1 KGHSH, CDR2 LQKENI. Trimming shortened V by 2 bases and J by 0 bases, and 7 bases separated the two germline ends. The CDR3 length is 14 residues. In DNA, the CDR3 is TGTGCCAGCTCACCATCTGCTCTGAACACTGAAGCTTTCTTT. Translation gives CASSPSALNTEAFF.

The V gene is TRBV18, the J gene TRBJ2-5; 10 bases map to TRBD2. V dropped 4 bases and J dropped 1; count of bases not matched to a gene: 6. The CDR3 consists of 16 residues. Germline CDR1 KGHSH, CDR2 LQKENI. The CDR3, as DNA: TGTGCCAGCTCACGTTCTAGCGGGAGAGGCCAAGAGACCCAGTACTTC. Encoded protein: CASSRSSGRGQETQYF. The variable domain in full, with the rest retrieved from reference TRBV18 and TRBJ2-5, is NAGVMQNPRHLVRRRGQEARLRCSPMKGHSHVYWYRQLPEEGLKFMVYLQKENIIDESGMPKERFSAEFPKEGPSILRIQQVVRGDSAAYFCASSRSSGRGQETQYFGPGTRLLVL.

The V call is TRBV9, the J call TRBJ1-3; 9 nucleotides align to TRBD1. The germline V gene has CDR1 SGDLS and CDR2 YYNGEE. Losses at the gene ends were 4 bases for V and 0 bases for J; bases not matched to a gene: 11. CDR3 length: 18 residues. CDR3 bases: TGTGCCAGCAGCCCTACAGGGGGCGGTGGTCTCTCTGGAAACACCATATATTTT. Amino acids: CASSPTGGGGLSGNTIYF.

This clone was detected only a few times. The chain employs TRBV7-9 and TRBJ2-7; possible D gene TRBD2, 7 bases. The CDR3 is made up of 16 amino acids. The germline gives CDR1 SEHNR, CDR2 FQNEAQ (reference sequence). Trimming stripped 6 bases from V and 0 bases from J, with 18 bases between. The chain's CDR3 is CASSLGGAGSSYEQYF. The CDR3 nucleotides read TGTGCCAGCAGTCTAGGGGGAGCGGGGAGCTCCTACGAGCAGTACTTC.

On this clone itself: This same CDR3 is encoded by further DNA sequences in the sample. The V gene is TRBV29-1, the J gene TRBJ2-7; the D gene is possibly TRBD2 (7 bases). The CDR3 loop spans 13 amino acids. The V and J ends lost 0 bases and 8 bases respectively, with 14 bases between them. Germline-derived CDR1 and CDR2 are SQVTM and ANQGSEA. The CDR3 reads CSVEEGGAGQQYF. The CDR3 DNA is TGCAGCGTTGAAGAGGGGGGGGCGGGGCAGCAGTACTTC.

The V and J genes are TRBV5-6 and TRBJ1-2; D call uncertain. Trimming pared 4 bases from V and 1 base from J, leaving 5 bases between. The germline V gene has CDR1 SGHDT and CDR2 YYEEEE. The CDR3 covers 12 residues. The CDR3 DNA is TGTGCCAGCAGCCCGTATAACTATGGCTACACCTTC. Protein: CASSPYNYGYTF. Variable domain in full (rest from reference TRBV5-6 and TRBJ1-2): DAGVTQSPTHLIKTRGQQVTLRCSPKSGHDTVSWYQQALGQGPQFIFQYYEEEERQRGNFPDRFSGHQFPNYSSELNVNALLLGDSALYLCASSPYNYGYTFGSGTRLTVV.

This rearrangement joins TRBV12-5 to TRBJ2-1; 11 bases line up with TRBD2. This CDR3 comprises 15 residues. The germline CDR1 and CDR2 sequences are LGHNT and FRNRAP. The trim removed 1 base at V and 7 bases at J, leaving 3 bases unmatched. The CDR3 DNA sequence: TGTGCTAGTGGTTTGGGACTAGCGGGAATGAATGAGCAGTTCTTC. This gives the protein CASGLGLAGMNEQFF.

The chain links TRBV20-1 to TRBJ2-7; D gene uncertain. V was clipped by 5 bases and J by 4 bases, with 9 bases between them. Germline V lookup: CDR1 DFQATT, CDR2 SNEGSKA (reference sequence). The CDR3 has 11 residues. CDR3 in DNA: TGCAGTGCTTTCCGCCAGTACGAGCAGTACTTC. Its protein is CSAFRQYEQYF.

The rearrangement uses TRBV27 and TRBJ1-1, with 9 bases fitting TRBD1. After removal of 6 bases from V and 5 bases from J, the junction contained 10 bases not matched to a gene. The CDR3 covers 15 residues. Germline V CDR1 and CDR2: MNHEY, SMNVEV (reference sequence). CDR3 sequence reads: CASRLTGGASTEAFF. DNA for the CDR3: TGTGCCAGCAGATTAACAGGGGGCGCTTCGACTGAAGCTTTCTTT.

The V and J genes are TRBV23-1 and TRBJ1-1; TRBD1 is a possible D gene (6 bases). TRBV23-1 is an ORF, and what it does is uncertain. The CDR3 is made up of 12 amino acids. V lost 6 bases, J lost 6 bases, and 11 bases lay in between. The CDR3 nucleotides read TGCGCCAGCAGGAGAGAGGGGGCTGAAGCTTTCTTT. Translated, it gives CASRREGAEAFF.

The J gene is TRBJ1-3, the V gene TRBV7-2, with 9 bases aligning to TRBD1. This CDR3 spans 18 amino acids. Germline CDR1 is SGHTA and CDR2 is FQGNSA. V lost 6 bases to trimming and J lost 1 base; unmatched junction nucleotides: 13. CDR3 in amino acids: CASSLLSGTGFSGNTIYF. In nucleotides, the CDR3 is TGTGCCAGCAGTCTCCTATCCGGGACAGGGTTTTCTGGAAACACCATATATTTT.

This chain joins TRBV18 and TRBJ2-4; tentatively, D is TRBD1 or TRBD2 (6 bases each). The germline V gene has CDR1 KGHSH and CDR2 LQKENI. The germline V and J ends were trimmed by 3 bases and 3 bases, with 12 bases remaining between them. CDR3 size: 15 residues. CDR3 residues: CASSPTGADKNIQYF. CDR3 DNA: TGTGCCAGCTCACCTACGGGGGCGGACAAAAACATTCAGTACTTC.

The chain carries TRBV18 and TRBJ1-2; D not resolved. Trimming removed 0 bases at V and 4 bases at J, with 15 bases between. The length of the CDR3 is 16 residues. The germline V gene encodes CDR1 KGHSH and CDR2 LQKENI. CDR3 coding DNA: TGTGCCAGCTCACCACCCTCAGCCGACCCTGGCTATGGCTACACCTTC. The encoded protein is CASSPPSADPGYGYTF.

The gene calls are TRBV29-1 and TRBJ1-1; possibly TRBD1 for D (5 bases). The CDR3 totals 13 residues. Per germline, CDR1 SQVTM and CDR2 ANQGSEA. The V end was cut by 5 bases, the J end by 4 bases, with 14 bases between. The CDR3 here is CSVQSSGGTEAFF. For the CDR3, the DNA is TGCAGCGTTCAGTCCTCTGGGGGCACTGAAGCTTTCTTT.

V is TRBV29-1 and J is TRBJ1-1; possibly TRBD1 for D (5 bases). The ends were cut back, 5 bases at V and 5 bases at J, with 18 bases in the middle. CDR1 and CDR2 (germline): SQVTM, ANQGSEA. The CDR3 has 14 residues. The chain's CDR3 is CSVSHSGAITEAFF. Written as DNA, the CDR3 is TGCAGCGTTTCTCACAGTGGGGCAATTACTGAAGCTTTCTTT.